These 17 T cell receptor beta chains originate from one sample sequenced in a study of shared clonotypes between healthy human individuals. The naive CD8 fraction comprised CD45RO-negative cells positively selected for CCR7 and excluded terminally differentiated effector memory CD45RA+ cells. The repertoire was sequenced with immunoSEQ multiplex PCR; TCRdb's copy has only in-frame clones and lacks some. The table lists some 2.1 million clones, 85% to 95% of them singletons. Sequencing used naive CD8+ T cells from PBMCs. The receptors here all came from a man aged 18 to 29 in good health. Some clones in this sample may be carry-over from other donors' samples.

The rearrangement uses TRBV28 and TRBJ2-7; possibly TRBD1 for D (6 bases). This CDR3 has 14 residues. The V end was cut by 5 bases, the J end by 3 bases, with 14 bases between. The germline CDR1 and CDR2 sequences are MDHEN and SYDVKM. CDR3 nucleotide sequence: TGTGCCAGCAGTCACTCCGGGACACACTACGAGCAGTACTTC. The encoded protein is CASSHSGTHYEQYF.

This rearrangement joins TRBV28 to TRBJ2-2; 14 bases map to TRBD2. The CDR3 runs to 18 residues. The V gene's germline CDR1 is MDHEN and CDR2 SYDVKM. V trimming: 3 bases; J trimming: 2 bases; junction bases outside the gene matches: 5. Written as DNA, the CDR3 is TGTGCCAGCAGTTTTCTGGGACTAGCGGGGGCAAACACCGGGGAGCTGTTTTTT. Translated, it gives CASSFLGLAGANTGELFF.

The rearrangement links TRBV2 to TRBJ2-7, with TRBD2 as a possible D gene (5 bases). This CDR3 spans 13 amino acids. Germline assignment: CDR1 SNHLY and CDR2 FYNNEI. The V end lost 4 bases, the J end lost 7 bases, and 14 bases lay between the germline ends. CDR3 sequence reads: CASSGTEDAEQYF. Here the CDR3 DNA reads TGTGCCAGCAGTGGGACGGAGGACGCAGAGCAGTACTTC.

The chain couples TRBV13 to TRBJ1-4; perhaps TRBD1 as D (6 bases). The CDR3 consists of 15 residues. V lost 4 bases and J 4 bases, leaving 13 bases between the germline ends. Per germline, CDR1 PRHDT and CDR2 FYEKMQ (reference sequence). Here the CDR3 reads CASSSRGGRNEKLFF. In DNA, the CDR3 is TGTGCCAGCAGCTCCCGAGGGGGTCGTAATGAAAAACTGTTTTTT. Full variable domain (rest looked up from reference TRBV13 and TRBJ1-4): AAGVIQSPRHLIKEKRETATLKCYPIPRHDTVYWYQQGPGQDPQFLISFYEKMQSDKGSIPDRFSAQQFSDYHSELNMSSLELGDSALYFCASSSRGGRNEKLFFGSGTQLSVL.

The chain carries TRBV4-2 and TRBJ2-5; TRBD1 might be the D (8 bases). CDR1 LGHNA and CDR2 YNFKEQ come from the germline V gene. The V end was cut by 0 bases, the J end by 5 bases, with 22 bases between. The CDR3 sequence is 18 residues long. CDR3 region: CASSQEAAGDRGTETQYF. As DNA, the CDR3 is TGTGCCAGCAGCCAAGAAGCGGCGGGAGACAGGGGAACGGAGACCCAGTACTTC.

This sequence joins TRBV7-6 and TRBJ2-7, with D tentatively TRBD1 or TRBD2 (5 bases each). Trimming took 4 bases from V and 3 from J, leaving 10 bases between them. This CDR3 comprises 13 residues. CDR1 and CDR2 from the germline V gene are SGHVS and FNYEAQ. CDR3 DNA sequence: TGTGCCAGCAGCTCGGGACCGAACTACGAGCAGTACTTC. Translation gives CASSSGPNYEQYF.

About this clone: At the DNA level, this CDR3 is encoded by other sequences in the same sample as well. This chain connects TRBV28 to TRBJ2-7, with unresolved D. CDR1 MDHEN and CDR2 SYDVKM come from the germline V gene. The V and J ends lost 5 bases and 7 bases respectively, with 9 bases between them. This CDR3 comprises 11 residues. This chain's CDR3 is CASSPSREQYF. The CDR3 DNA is TGTGCCAGCAGTCCCAGCCGGGAGCAGTACTTC. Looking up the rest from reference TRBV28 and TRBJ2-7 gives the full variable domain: DVKVTQSSRYLVKRTGEKVFLECVQDMDHENMFWYRQDPGLGLRLIYFSYDVKMKEKGDIPEGYSVSREKKERFSLILESASTNQTSMYLCASSPSREQYFGPGTRLTVT.

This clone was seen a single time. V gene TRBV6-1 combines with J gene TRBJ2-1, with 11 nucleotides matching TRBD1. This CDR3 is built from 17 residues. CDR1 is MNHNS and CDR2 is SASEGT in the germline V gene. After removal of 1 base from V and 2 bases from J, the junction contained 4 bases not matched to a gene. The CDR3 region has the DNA TGTGCCAGCAGTGAAGAGATGGGACAGGGGGCCTACAATGAGCAGTTCTTC. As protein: CASSEEMGQGAYNEQFF.

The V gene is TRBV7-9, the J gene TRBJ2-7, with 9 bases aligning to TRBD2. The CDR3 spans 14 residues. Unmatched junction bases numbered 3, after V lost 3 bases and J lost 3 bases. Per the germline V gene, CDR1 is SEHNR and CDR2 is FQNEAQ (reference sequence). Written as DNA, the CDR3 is TGTGCCAGCAGCTTTCTTAGCGGGAGCTACGAGCAGTACTTC. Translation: CASSFLSGSYEQYF.

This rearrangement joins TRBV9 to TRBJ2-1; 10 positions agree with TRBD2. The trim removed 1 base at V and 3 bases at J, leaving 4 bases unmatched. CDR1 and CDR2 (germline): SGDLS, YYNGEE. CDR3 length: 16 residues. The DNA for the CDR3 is TGTGCCAGCAGCGTAATGCCTAGCGGGAGCTACAATGAGCAGTTCTTC. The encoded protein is CASSVMPSGSYNEQFF.

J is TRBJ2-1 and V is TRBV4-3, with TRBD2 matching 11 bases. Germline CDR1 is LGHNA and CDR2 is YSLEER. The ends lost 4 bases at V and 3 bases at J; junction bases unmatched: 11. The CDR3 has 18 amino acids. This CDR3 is CASSLRLLAGGYYNEQFF. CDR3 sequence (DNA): TGCGCCAGCAGCCTCCGCCTGCTAGCGGGAGGCTACTACAATGAGCAGTTCTTC.

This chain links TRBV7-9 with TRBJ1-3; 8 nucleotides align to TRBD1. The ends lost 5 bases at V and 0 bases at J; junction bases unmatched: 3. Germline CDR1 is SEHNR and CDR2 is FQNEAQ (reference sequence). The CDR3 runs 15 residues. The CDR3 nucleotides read TGTGCCAGCAGCCTTACAGGGGGCTCTGGAAACACCATATATTTT. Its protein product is CASSLTGGSGNTIYF.

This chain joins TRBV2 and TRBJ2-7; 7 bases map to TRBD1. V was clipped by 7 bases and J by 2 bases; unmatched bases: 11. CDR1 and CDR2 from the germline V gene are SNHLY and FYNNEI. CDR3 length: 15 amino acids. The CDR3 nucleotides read TGTGCCAGCAAGGGCAGGGGGAAGATGGCCTACGAGCAGTACTTC. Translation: CASKGRGKMAYEQYF.

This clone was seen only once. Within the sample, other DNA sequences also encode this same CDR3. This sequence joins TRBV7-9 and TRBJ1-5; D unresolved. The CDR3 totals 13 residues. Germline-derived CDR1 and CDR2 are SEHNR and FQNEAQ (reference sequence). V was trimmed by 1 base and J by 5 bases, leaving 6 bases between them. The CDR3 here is CASSLVGDQPQHF. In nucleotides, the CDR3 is TGTGCCAGCAGCTTAGTTGGGGATCAGCCCCAGCATTTT.

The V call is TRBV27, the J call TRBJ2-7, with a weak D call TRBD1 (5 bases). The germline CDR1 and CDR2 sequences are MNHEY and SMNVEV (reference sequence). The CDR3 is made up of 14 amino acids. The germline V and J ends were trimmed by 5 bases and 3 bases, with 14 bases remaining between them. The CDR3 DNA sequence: TGTGCCAGCAGTGCTGGGGCGGAACACTACGAGCAGTACTTC. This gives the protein CASSAGAEHYEQYF.

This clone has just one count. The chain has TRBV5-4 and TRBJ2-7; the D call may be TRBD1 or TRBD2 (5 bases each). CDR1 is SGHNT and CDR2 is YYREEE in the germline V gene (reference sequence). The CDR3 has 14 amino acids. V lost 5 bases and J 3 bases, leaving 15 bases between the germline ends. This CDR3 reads CASSLGTTDYEQYF. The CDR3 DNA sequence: TGTGCCAGCAGTCTGGGGACGACAGACTACGAGCAGTACTTC.

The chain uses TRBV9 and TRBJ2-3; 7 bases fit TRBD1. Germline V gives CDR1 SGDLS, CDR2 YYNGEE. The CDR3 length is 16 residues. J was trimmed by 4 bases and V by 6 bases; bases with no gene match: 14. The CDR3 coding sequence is TGTGCCAGCACCTTGGGGATTTACAGGGGCGCAGATACGCAGTATTTT. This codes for CASTLGIYRGADTQYF.